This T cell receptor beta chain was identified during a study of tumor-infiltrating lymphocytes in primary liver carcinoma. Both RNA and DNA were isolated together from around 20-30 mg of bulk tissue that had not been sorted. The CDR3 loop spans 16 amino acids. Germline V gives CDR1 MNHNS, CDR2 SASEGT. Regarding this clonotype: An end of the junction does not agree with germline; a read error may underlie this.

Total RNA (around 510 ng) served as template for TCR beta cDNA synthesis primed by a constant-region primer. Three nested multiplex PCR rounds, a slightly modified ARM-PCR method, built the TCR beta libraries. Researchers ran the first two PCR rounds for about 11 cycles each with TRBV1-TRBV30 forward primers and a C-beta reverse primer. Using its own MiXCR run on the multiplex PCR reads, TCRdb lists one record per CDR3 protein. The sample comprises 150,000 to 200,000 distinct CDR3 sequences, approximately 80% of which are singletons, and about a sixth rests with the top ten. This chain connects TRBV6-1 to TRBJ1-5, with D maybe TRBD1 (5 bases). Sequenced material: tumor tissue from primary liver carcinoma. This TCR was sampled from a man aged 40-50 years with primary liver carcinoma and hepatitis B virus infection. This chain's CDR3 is CVSSEKGQGEHQPQHF. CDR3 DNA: TGTGTCAGCAGTGAAAAAGGGCAGGGTGAGCATCAGCCCCAGCATTTT.